The TCR beta chain described here comes from a study of Tregs in tolerant kidney transplant recipients. The junction had 4 bases not matched to a gene; V was cut back by 6 bases and J by 4 bases. The CDR3 runs to 14 residues. CDR1 and CDR2 from the germline V gene are LNHDA and SQIVND (reference sequence). Study-wide results and limits: Biological reproducibility was not directly addressed, but technical replication error appeared minimal. Donor-specific Treg expansion exceeded global Treg expansion in tolerant patients, suggesting antigen drive.

The nonmyeloablative bone marrow transplants came from related graft donors, with transient mixed chimerism. Unstimulated regulatory T cells (CD4+CD25+CD127-), CD4+CD25- non-regulatory cells, CD4 and CD8 cells were FACS-sorted from thawed PBMCs. TCRdb's copy holds only in-frame clones and misses some; the assay was immunoSEQ multiplex PCR. The sample records about 64,000 clones, approximately 87% being singletons. Details on this clone: Its target is not known.

This chain joins TRBV19 and TRBJ1-2; TRBD1 aligns across 11 bases. The TCR comes from a human patient who received a combined kidney and bone marrow transplant. The graft donor may have given rise to some T cells. The material sequenced was CD4+ T cells from blood (PBMCs), taken 6 months after the transplant. The CDR3 protein is CASRRTGGVYGYTF. In DNA, the CDR3 is TGTGCCAGTAGGCGGACAGGGGGCGTCTATGGCTACACCTTC.